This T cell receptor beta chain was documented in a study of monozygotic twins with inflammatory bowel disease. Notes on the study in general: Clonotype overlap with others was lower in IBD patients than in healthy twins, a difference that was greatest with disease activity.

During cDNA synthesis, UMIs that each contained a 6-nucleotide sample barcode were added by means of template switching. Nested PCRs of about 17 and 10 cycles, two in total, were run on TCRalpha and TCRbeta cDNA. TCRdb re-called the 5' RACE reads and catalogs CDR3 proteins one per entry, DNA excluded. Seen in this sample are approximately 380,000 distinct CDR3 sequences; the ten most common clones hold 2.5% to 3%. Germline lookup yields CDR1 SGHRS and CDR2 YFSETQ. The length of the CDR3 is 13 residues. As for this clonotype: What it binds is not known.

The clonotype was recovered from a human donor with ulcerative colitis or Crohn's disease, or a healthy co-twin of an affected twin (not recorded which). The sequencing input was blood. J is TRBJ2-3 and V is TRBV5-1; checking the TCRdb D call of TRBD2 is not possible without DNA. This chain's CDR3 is CASSESAPDTQYF.